A single sample is the source of the 2 T cell receptor beta chains below, sequenced in a study of cytomegalovirus exposure and HLA in healthy donors. A multiplex PCR was run with 60 Vbeta primers and 13 Jbeta primers. TCRdb's table, derived via immunoSEQ multiplex PCR, lists solely in-frame clones and lacks some. The data hold some 140,000 clones, with 80% observed a single time. The sample consisted of PBMCs. These receptors were obtained from a woman in her 40s in good health and CMV-seropositive.

V gene TRBV27 combines with J gene TRBJ2-5, with D maybe TRBD2 (6 bases). The length of the CDR3 is 14 residues. Trimming stripped 5 bases from V and 5 bases from J, with 15 bases between. The germline gives CDR1 MNHEY, CDR2 SMNVEV (reference sequence). The CDR3 DNA reads TGTGCCAGCAGTCCCGGGACTGACCCCGAGACCCAGTACTTC. It encodes CASSPGTDPETQYF.

This chain links TRBV2 with TRBJ1-1, with 7 bases matching TRBD1. The germline V gene encodes CDR1 SNHLY and CDR2 FYNNEI. With V trimmed by 9 bases and J by 7 bases, 11 bases remained unmatched. CDR3 length: 13 amino acids. The CDR3 bases are TGTGCCAGTGAGGAGGCTTCAGGGGGTGAAGCTTTCTTT. This gives the protein CASEEASGGEAFF.